This entry lists 19 T cell receptor beta chains sequenced from one sample in a study of Tregs in tolerant kidney transplant recipients. No antigen has been identified for these receptors. Produced via immunoSEQ multiplex PCR; TCRdb's table is partial and in-frame only. Here the sample spans about 44,000 clones, less than 97% being singletons. Sequencing was performed on Tregs from blood cultured with allogeneic cells. These receptors were collected from a human donor in good health.

CDR3 protein: CASSFLWSPGQTEQFF. DNA of the CDR3: TGTGCCAGCAGTTTCCTCTGGAGTCCGGGACAGACCGAGCAGTTCTTC. V is TRBV27 and J is TRBJ2-1, with TRBD1 identical over 7 bases. Germline loops: CDR1 MNHEY, CDR2 SMNVEV (reference sequence). With 3 bases clipped from V and 10 bases from J, the junction kept 15 bases outside the gene matches. The CDR3 is 16 residues long.

In its sample, this clone was seen once. The chain has TRBV4-1 and TRBJ2-3, with D unresolved. The CDR3 consists of 12 residues. Trimming took off 3 bases at V and 3 bases at J, with 4 bases between the two ends. Per the germline V gene, CDR1 is MGHRA and CDR2 is YSYEKL. CDR3 coding DNA: TGCGCCAGCAGCCATGAGACAGATACGCAGTATTTT. Amino acid sequence: CASSHETDTQYF.

This chain joins TRBV7-8 and TRBJ2-2; the D gene is possibly TRBD2 (5 bases). From germline, CDR1 is SGHVS and CDR2 FQNEAQ. The CDR3 consists of 14 residues. V lost 7 bases and J 4 bases, leaving 13 bases between the germline ends. The CDR3 reads CASTQTAGTGELFF. The DNA of the CDR3 is TGTGCCAGCACCCAAACCGCGGGCACCGGGGAGCTGTTTTTT.

This sequence joins TRBV11-2 and TRBJ2-3; possible D gene TRBD1, 7 bases. The CDR3 runs to 13 residues. The ends were cut back, 10 bases at V and 5 bases at J, with 16 bases in the middle. Germline V gives CDR1 SGHAT, CDR2 FQNNGV. The CDR3 DNA reads TGTGCCACCCAGGAGGGGGCCGGAGATACGCAGTATTTT. Protein product: CATQEGAGDTQYF.

The chain employs TRBV25-1 and TRBJ2-7, with a weak D call TRBD2 (5 bases). Germline-derived CDR1 and CDR2 are MGHDK and SYGVNS. V was cut by 2 bases and J by 6 bases, with 11 bases left in between. This CDR3 spans 13 amino acids. CDR3 sequence: CASSEHPGTEQYF. CDR3 nucleotide sequence: TGTGCCAGCAGTGAACATCCGGGAACCGAGCAGTACTTC.

The chain combines TRBV13 with TRBJ2-5; no clear D. Germline loops: CDR1 PRHDT, CDR2 FYEKMQ (reference sequence). The ends were cut back, 2 bases at V and 2 bases at J, with 9 bases in the middle. The CDR3 spans 14 residues. The CDR3 DNA reads TGTGCCAGCAGCTTACGTCTGGTACAAGAGACCCAGTACTTC. It codes for CASSLRLVQETQYF.

The chain's CDR3 is CASSLYSGNTIYF. The CDR3 region has the DNA TGTGCCAGCTCTCTCTACTCTGGAAACACCATATATTTT. The rearrangement links TRBV5-8 to TRBJ1-3; D unclear. This CDR3 spans 13 amino acids. Per germline, CDR1 SGHTS and CDR2 YDEGEE. Trimming shortened V by 7 bases and J by 0 bases, and 8 bases separated the two germline ends.

The CDR3 spells CASSAGRGLFNEQFF. The CDR3 DNA sequence: TGTGCCAGCTCAGCGGGCAGGGGACTTTTCAATGAGCAGTTCTTC. V gene TRBV7-3 combines with J gene TRBJ2-1; D is perhaps TRBD1 or TRBD2 (6 bases each). The V gene lost 8 bases and the J gene lost 6 bases, with 20 bases spanning the gap. The CDR3 extends over 15 amino acids. Germline CDR1 SGHTA, CDR2 FQGTGA.

This rearrangement joins TRBV25-1 to TRBJ2-7; D is unresolved. The CDR3 is made up of 13 amino acids. V was pared by 6 bases and J by 2 bases, with 11 bases between. CDR1 is MGHDK, CDR2 SYGVNS, per germline. The CDR3 bases are TGTGCCAGCAGCGCGATAGGGCCCTACGAGCAGTACTTC. Protein sequence: CASSAIGPYEQYF.

The chain uses TRBV18 and TRBJ2-3; 7 bases map to TRBD2. Germline lookup yields CDR1 KGHSH and CDR2 LQKENI. The CDR3 totals 16 residues. J was trimmed by 0 bases and V by 5 bases; bases with no gene match: 8. CDR3 sequence: CASSAPSGISTDTQYF. CDR3 nucleotide sequence: TGTGCCAGCTCAGCCCCAAGCGGGATTAGCACAGATACGCAGTATTTT. The full variable domain, with the rest looked up from reference TRBV18 and TRBJ2-3, is NAGVMQNPRHLVRRRGQEARLRCSPMKGHSHVYWYRQLPEEGLKFMVYLQKENIIDESGMPKERFSAEFPKEGPSILRIQQVVRGDSAAYFCASSAPSGISTDTQYFGPGTRLTVL.

This chain joins TRBV9 and TRBJ2-7; TRBD2 aligns across 7 bases. The CDR3 sequence is 15 residues long. The J segment lost 0 bases and the V segment lost 0 bases, leaving 3 bases of the junction unmatched. The germline V gene has CDR1 SGDLS and CDR2 YYNGEE. CDR3 amino acids: CASSVGLAASYEQYF. The DNA of the CDR3 is TGTGCCAGCAGCGTAGGGCTAGCGGCCTCCTACGAGCAGTACTTC.

This chain joins TRBV18 and TRBJ2-7; D perhaps matches TRBD1 (6 bases). This CDR3 spans 15 amino acids. Per the germline V gene, CDR1 is KGHSH and CDR2 is LQKENI. V lost 2 bases and J 4 bases, leaving 15 bases between the germline ends. CDR3 bases: TGTGCCAGCTCACCAGCCGGCAGGGGAAATTACGAGCAGTACTTC. This codes for CASSPAGRGNYEQYF.

About this clone: A read error may produce the germline difference seen at one junction end. The chain uses TRBV7-2 and TRBJ2-5, with 12 bases lining up with TRBD1. Germline CDR1 reads SGHTA; CDR2 reads FQGNSA. The CDR3 contains 15 residues. As DNA, the CDR3 is TGTGCCAGCAGCATGGGACAGGGGGCCCAAGGGACCCAGTACTTC. Encoded protein: CASSMGQGAQGTQYF.

The chain combines TRBV20-1 with TRBJ1-2, with D maybe TRBD1 (6 bases). Germline V gene sequence: CDR1 DFQATT, CDR2 SNEGSKA (reference sequence). With 6 bases removed from V and 4 bases from J, the gap between germline ends came to 9 bases. The CDR3 is 11 amino acids. In nucleotides, the CDR3 is TGCAGTGCAGACAGGTTCTATGGCTACACCTTC. Its translation: CSADRFYGYTF.

V usage is TRBV10-3 and J usage is TRBJ2-7, with D perhaps TRBD2 (6 bases). Germline V gives CDR1 ENHRY, CDR2 SYGVKD. The CDR3 totals 13 residues. Trimming removed 8 bases at V and 7 bases at J, with 18 bases between. This chain's CDR3 is CAIQDWGVEEQYF. The CDR3, as DNA: TGTGCCATCCAAGACTGGGGGGTGGAGGAGCAGTACTTC.

The chain is built from TRBV6-4 and TRBJ2-1; D may be TRBD2 (6 bases). V lost 7 bases, J lost 6 bases, and 16 bases lay in between. This CDR3 region has 14 residues. CDR1 MRHNA and CDR2 SNTAGT come from the germline V gene. CDR3 sequence reads: CASIGGPRLNEQFF. CDR3 sequence (DNA): TGTGCCAGCATTGGAGGGCCCCGTCTCAATGAGCAGTTCTTC.

The chain carries TRBV23-1 and TRBJ1-4, with D uncertain. TRBV23-1 is an ORF for which the function is uncertain. The V gene lost 3 bases and the J gene lost 4 bases, with 12 bases spanning the gap. The CDR3 spans 15 residues. CDR3 bases: TGCGCCAGCAGTCAGAGGGCCGCCAATAATGAAAAACTGTTTTTT. This codes for CASSQRAANNEKLFF.

The rearrangement uses TRBV6-5 and TRBJ2-5; D is possibly TRBD1 (5 bases). The DNA matches TRBJ2-7 better at its end, which makes the J call doubtful. Per the germline V gene, CDR1 is MNHEY and CDR2 is SVGAGI. The CDR3 consists of 12 residues. This chain's CDR3 is CASSDRIYEQYF. CDR3 DNA: TGTGCCAGCAGCGACAGAATCTACGAGCAGTACTTC.

The genes are TRBV5-6 and TRBJ1-1; 9 bases are a match to TRBD1. Looked up from germline, CDR1 is SGHDT and CDR2 is YYEEEE. The V segment lost 1 base and the J segment 2 bases; nucleotides outside the gene matches: 6. The CDR3 totals 16 residues. This CDR3 is CASSLPTGGQNTEAFF. In DNA, the CDR3 is TGTGCCAGCAGCTTGCCGACAGGGGGGCAAAACACTGAAGCTTTCTTT.